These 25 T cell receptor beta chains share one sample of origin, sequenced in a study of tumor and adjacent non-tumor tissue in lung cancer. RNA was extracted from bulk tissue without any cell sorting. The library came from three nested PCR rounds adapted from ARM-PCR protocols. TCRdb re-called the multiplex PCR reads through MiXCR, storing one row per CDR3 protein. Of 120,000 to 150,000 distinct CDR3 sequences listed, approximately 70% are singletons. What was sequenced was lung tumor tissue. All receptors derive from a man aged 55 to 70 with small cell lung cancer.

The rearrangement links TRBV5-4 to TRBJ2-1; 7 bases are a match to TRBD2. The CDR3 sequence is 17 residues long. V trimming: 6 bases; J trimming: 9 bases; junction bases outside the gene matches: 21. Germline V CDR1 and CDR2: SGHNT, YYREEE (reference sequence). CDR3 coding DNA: TGTGCCAGCATCTCGCCTGAAAGCGGGACTACGGAGGGTGAGCAGTTCTTC. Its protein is CASISPESGTTEGEQFF. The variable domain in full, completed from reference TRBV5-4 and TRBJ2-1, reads ETGVTQSPTHLIKTRGQQVTLRCSSQSGHNTVSWYQQALGQGPQFIFQYYREEENGRGNFPPRFSGLQFPNYSSELNVNALELDDSALYLCASISPESGTTEGEQFFGPGTRLTVL.

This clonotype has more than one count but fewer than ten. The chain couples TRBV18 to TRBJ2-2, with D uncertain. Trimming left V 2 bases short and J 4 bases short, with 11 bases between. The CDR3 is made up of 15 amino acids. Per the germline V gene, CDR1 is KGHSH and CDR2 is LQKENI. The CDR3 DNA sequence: TGTGCCAGCTCACCAACCACCACGAGCACCGGGGAGCTGTTTTTT. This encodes CASSPTTTSTGELFF.

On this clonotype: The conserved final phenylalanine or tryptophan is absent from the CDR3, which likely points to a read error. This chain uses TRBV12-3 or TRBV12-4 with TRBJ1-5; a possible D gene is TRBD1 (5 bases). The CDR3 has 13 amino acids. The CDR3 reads CASSLGRNQSQHL. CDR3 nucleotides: TGTGCCAGCAGCCTGGGACGGAATCAGTCCCAGCATCTT.

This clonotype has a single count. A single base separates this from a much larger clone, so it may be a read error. The CDR3 is CASRGGQGDHQLQHF. As DNA, the CDR3 is TGTGCCAGCAGGGGTGGACAGGGGGACCATCAGCTCCAGCATTTT. The V call is TRBV6-6, the J call TRBJ1-5; 10 nucleotides align to TRBD1. This CDR3 has 15 residues. Germline V gives CDR1 MNHNY, CDR2 SVGAGI (reference sequence).

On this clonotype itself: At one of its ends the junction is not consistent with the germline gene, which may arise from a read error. CDR3 DNA: TGTGCCAGCAGCCAAGATTTAAACGCGGGAGGGAGCACAGCTACGCAGTATTTT. Its protein product is CASSQDLNAGGSTATQYF. V and J are TRBV4-2 and TRBJ2-3; TRBD2 matches at 9 bases. This CDR3 contains 18 residues. The germline gives CDR1 LGHNA, CDR2 YNFKEQ.

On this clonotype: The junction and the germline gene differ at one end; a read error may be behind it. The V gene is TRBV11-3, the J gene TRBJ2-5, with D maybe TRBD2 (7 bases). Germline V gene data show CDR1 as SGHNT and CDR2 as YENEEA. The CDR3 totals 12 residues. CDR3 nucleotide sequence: TGTGCCAGCCCTGGGGAGGGGGAGACCCAGTATTTC. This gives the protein CASPGEGETQYF.

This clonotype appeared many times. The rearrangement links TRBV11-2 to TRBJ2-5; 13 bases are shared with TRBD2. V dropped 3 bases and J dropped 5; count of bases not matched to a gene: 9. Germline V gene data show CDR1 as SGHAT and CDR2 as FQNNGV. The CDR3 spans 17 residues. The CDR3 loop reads CASSFVGLAGEGETQYF. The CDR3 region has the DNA TGTGCCAGCAGCTTCGTAGGACTAGCGGGAGAGGGGGAGACCCAGTACTTC.

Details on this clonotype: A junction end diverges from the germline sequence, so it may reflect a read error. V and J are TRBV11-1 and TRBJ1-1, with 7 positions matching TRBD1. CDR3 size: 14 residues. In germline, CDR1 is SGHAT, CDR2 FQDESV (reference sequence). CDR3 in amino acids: CSSSLDDRDTEAFF. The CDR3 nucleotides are TGCTCCAGCAGCTTAGACGACAGGGACACTGAAGCTTTCTTT.

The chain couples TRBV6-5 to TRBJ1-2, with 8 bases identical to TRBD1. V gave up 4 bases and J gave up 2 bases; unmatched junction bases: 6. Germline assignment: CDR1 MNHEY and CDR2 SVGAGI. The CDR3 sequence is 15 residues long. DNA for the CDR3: TGTGCCAGCAGTTGCTCGACAGGGGCCAACTATGGCTACACCTTC. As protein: CASSCSTGANYGYTF.

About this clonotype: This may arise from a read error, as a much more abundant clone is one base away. The CDR3 is CDSSDLIAGGRYF. CDR3 nucleotides: TGTGACAGCAGTGACCTGATAGCGGGAGGGCGGTACTTC. This chain connects TRBV28 to TRBJ2-5, with TRBD2 matching 11 bases. Germline V gene sequence: CDR1 MDHEN, CDR2 SYDVKM. This CDR3 has 13 amino acids.

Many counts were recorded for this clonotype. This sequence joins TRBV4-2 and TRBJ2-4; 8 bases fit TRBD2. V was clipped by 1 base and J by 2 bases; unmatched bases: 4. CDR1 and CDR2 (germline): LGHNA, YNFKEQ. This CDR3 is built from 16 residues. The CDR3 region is CASSQAPGGSKNIQYF. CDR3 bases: TGTGCCAGCAGCCAAGCCCCGGGGGGGTCCAAAAACATTCAGTACTTC.

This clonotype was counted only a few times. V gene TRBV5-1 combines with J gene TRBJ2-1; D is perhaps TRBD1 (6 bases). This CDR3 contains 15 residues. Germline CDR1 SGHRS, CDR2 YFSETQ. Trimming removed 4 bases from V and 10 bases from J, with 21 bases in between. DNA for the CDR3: TGCGCCAGCAGCCCAGAACAGGGTGGGCTGCTCGAGCAGTTCTTC. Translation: CASSPEQGGLLEQFF.

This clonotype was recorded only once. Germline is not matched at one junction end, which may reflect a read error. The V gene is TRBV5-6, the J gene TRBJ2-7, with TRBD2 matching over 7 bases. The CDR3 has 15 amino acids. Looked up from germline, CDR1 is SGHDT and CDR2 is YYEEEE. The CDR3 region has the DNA TGTGGCAGCAAACGGGGACTATCGGGAGGTAACGAGCAGTACTTC. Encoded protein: CGSKRGLSGGNEQYF.

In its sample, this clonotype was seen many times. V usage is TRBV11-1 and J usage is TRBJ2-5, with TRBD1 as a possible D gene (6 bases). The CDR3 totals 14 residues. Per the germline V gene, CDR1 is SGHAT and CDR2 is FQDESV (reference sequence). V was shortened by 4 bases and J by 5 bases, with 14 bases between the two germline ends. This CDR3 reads CASSSRDMTETQYF. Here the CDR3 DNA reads TGTGCCAGCAGCTCGAGGGACATGACGGAGACCCAGTACTTC.

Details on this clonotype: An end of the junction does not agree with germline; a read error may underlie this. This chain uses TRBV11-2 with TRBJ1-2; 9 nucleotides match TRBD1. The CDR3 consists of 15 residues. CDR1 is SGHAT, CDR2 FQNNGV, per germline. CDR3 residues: CASTPIQGANYGHTF. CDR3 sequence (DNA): TGTGCCAGCACTCCCATACAGGGGGCAAACTATGGCCACACCTTC. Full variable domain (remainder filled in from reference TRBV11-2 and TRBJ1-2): EAGVAQSPRYKIIEKRQSVAFWCNPISGHATLYWYQQILGQGPKLLIQFQNNGVVDDSQLPKDRFSAERLKGVDSTLKIQPAKLEDSAVYLCASTPIQGANYGHTFGSGTRLTVV.

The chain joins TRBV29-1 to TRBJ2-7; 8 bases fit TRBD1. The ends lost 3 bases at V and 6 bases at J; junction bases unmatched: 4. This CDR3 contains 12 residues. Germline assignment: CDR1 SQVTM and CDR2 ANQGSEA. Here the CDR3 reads CSVDQGAVEQYV. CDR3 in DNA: TGCAGCGTTGATCAGGGGGCGGTCGAGCAGTACGTC.

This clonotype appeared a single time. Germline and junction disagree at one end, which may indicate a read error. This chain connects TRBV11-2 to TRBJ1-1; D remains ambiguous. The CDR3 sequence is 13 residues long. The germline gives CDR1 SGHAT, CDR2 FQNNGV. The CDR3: CASTPGWLSEASF. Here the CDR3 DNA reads TGTGCCAGTACCCCGGGGTGGTTATCTGAAGCTTCCTTT.

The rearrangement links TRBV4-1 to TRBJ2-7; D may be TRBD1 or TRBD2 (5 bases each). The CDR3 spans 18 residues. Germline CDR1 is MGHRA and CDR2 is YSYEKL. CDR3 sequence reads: CVSSGRDRRSISPYEQYV. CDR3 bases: TGCGTCAGCAGCGGCCGGGACCGGCGGTCGATCTCTCCCTACGAGCAGTACGTC.

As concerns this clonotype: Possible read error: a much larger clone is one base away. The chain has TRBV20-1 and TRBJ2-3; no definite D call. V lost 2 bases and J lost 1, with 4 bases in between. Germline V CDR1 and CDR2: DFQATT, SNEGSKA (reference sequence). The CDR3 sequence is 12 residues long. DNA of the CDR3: TGCAGTGCTAGATACGGCACAGATACGCAGTATTTT. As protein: CSARYGTDTQYF.

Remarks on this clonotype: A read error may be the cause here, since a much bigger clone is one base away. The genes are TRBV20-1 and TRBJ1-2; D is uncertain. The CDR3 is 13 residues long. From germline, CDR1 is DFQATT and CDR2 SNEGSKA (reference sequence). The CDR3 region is CSAAPTGDYDYTF. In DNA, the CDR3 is TGCAGTGCCGCACCGACCGGCGACTATGACTACACCTTC.

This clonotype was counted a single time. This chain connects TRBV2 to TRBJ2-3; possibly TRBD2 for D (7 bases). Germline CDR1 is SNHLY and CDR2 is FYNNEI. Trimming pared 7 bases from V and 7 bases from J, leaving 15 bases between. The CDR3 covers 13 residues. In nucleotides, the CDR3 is TGTGCCAGCATGCGGGGGCGTAGAAATACGCAGTATTTT. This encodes CASMRGRRNTQYF.

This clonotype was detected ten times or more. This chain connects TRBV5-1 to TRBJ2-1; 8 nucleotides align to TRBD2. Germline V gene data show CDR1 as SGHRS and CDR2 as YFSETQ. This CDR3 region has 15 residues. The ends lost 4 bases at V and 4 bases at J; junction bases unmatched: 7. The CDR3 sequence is CASSPELAVYNEQFF. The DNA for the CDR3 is TGCGCCAGCAGCCCGGAACTAGCGGTTTACAATGAGCAGTTCTTC.

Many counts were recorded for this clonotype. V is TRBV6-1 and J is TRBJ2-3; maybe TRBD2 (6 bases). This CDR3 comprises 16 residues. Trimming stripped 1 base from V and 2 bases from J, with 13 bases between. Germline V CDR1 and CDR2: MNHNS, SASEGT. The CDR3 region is CASSEERRGYTDTQYF. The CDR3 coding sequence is TGTGCCAGCAGTGAAGAACGGCGGGGATACACAGATACGCAGTATTTT.

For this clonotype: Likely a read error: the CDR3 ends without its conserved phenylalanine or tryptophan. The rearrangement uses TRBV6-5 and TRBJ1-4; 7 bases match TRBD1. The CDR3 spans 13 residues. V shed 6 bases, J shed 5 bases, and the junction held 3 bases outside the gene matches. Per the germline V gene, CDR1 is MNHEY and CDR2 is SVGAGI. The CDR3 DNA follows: TGTGCCAGCAGACGACAGGGCAATGAAAAACTGTTTTCT. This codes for CASRRQGNEKLFS.

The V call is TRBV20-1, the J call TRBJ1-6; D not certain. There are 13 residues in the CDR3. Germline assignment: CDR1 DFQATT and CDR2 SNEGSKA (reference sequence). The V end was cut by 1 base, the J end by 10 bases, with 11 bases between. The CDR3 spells CSARAGPGSPLHF. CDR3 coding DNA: TGCAGTGCTAGAGCCGGGCCGGGCTCACCCCTCCACTTT.